This T cell receptor beta chain comes out of a study of T cells in Graves' hyperthyroidism and ophthalmopathy. Study-level background: Peripheral blood was obtained at initial diagnosis, preceding any treatment.

The investigators amplified TCR beta CDR3 regions from RNA transcripts. The TCR CDR3 first-round RT-PCR relied on the HTBI primer set. One entry per CDR3 protein, called by TCRdb with MiXCR from the multiplex PCR reads. The sample comprises 250,000 to 300,000 distinct CDR3 sequences, nearly 15% of which are singletons, and under 35% rests with the top ten. With a duration under 2 months, the hyperthyroidism was newly diagnosed in patients aged 18 to 65. Uncontrolled infection, other autoimmune disease, pregnancy or lactation disqualified patients from enrolment. Blood sampling occurred at first hyperthyroidism diagnosis, ahead of any ophthalmopathy symptoms. The germline V gene has CDR1 LGHDT and CDR2 YNNKEL (reference sequence). The CDR3 runs 16 residues. The V and J ends lost 3 bases and 4 bases, in that order; junction bases with no gene match: 6.

The source of this sequence is a woman aged 45-59 years with Graves' hyperthyroidism that later progressed to Graves' ophthalmopathy. The sequenced sample consisted of blood. J is TRBJ2-2 and V is TRBV3-1, with 9 positions matching TRBD2. The CDR3 region has the DNA TGTGCCAGCAGCCACCAACGGACTAGCGCCACCGGGGAGCTGTTTTTT. Protein sequence: CASSHQRTSATGELFF.